This T cell receptor beta chain emerged from a study of cytomegalovirus exposure and HLA in healthy donors. Findings and caveats of the study: The authors listed around 150 TCR beta chains as cytomegalovirus-associated. Within the approximately 120 validation repertoires, first-cohort TCR clusters tended to co-occur, according to a later analysis.

Sequenced by immunoSEQ multiplex PCR; TCRdb stores in-frame clones only, minus some. Among approximately 72,000 clones listed, about 95% were seen once. Concerning this clone: Its antigen is unidentified.

Germline V lookup: CDR1 MGHRA, CDR2 YSYEKL. The CDR3 covers 10 residues. V was cut by 8 bases and J by 8 bases, with 9 bases left in between. The sequenced sample was PBMCs. The chain uses TRBV4-1 and TRBJ1-2, with D unresolved. The clonotype was recovered from a woman younger than 30 in good health and CMV-seronegative. CDR3 sequence: CASSEQGYTF. The CDR3 nucleotides read TGCGCCAGCTCCGAACAAGGCTACACCTTC.